The 13 T cell receptor beta chains in this list originate from one sample, sequenced in a study of OX40 agonist ivuxolimab in advanced cancers. TCRdb keeps only in-frame clones here, not all; method: immunoSEQ multiplex PCR. The sample lists roughly 13,000 clones, about four fifths seen once, with just under 45% in the top ten. The specimen was CD4+ or CD8+ T cells sorted from blood, collected in a trial of the OX40 agonist ivuxolimab. All receptors derive from an adult with an advanced solid tumor such as melanoma, head and neck, liver or kidney cancer.

This chain connects TRBV27 to TRBJ2-2, with unresolved D. The CDR3 loop spans 14 amino acids. Germline CDR1 MNHEY, CDR2 SMNVEV (reference sequence). Trimming left V 3 bases short and J 1 base short, with 6 bases between. The CDR3: CASSFDWNTGELFF. CDR3 coding DNA: TGTGCCAGCAGTTTCGACTGGAACACCGGGGAGCTGTTTTTT.

This rearrangement joins TRBV7-9 to TRBJ1-2; D is perhaps TRBD1 (5 bases). Germline loops: CDR1 SEHNR, CDR2 FQNEAQ (reference sequence). The ends were cut back, 5 bases at V and 3 bases at J, with 16 bases in the middle. The CDR3 is 15 residues long. This CDR3 is CASSDTQGVYYGYTF. The CDR3 DNA follows: TGTGCCAGCAGCGATACCCAGGGAGTTTACTATGGCTACACCTTC. Supplemented by reference TRBV7-9 and TRBJ1-2, the full variable domain reads DTGVSQNPRHKITKRGQNVTFRCDPISEHNRLYWYRQTLGQGPEFLTYFQNEAQLEKSRLLSDRFSAERPKGSFSTLEIQRTEQGDSAMYLCASSDTQGVYYGYTFGSGTRLTVV.

This clone has ten or more counts. This sequence joins TRBV27 and TRBJ2-7; D gene ambiguous. The CDR3 has 14 amino acids. Between the trimmed V and J ends, which lost 8 bases and 0 bases, there was a span of 14 bases. Germline V lookup: CDR1 MNHEY, CDR2 SMNVEV (reference sequence). CDR3 bases: TGTGCCAGCCCCCCGGTTTCAAGCTCCTACGAGCAGTACTTC. Protein product: CASPPVSSSYEQYF.

The J gene is TRBJ1-1, the V gene TRBV7-9; maybe TRBD1 (5 bases). The V gene lost 1 base and the J gene lost 4 bases, with 13 bases spanning the gap. CDR3 length: 15 residues. Germline V lookup: CDR1 SEHNR, CDR2 FQNEAQ (reference sequence). This chain's CDR3 is CASSLVGQGGTEAFF. CDR3 DNA sequence: TGTGCCAGCAGCTTAGTAGGCCAGGGTGGCACTGAAGCTTTCTTT. The full variable domain, in which reference TRBV7-9 and TRBJ1-1 provide the parts outside the CDR3, is DTGVSQNPRHKITKRGQNVTFRCDPISEHNRLYWYRQTLGQGPEFLTYFQNEAQLEKSRLLSDRFSAERPKGSFSTLEIQRTEQGDSAMYLCASSLVGQGGTEAFFGQGTRLTVV.

The chain links TRBV4-3 to TRBJ1-5; 10 bases match TRBD1. This CDR3 has 17 amino acids. CDR1 and CDR2 from the germline V gene are LGHNA and YSLEER. Trimming removed 0 bases from V and 4 bases from J; junction bases left unmatched: 6. In nucleotides, the CDR3 is TGCGCCAGCAGCCAAGAGTGGACAGGGGGTGAGAATCAGCCCCAGCATTTT. Residues: CASSQEWTGGENQPQHF.

The rearrangement uses TRBV28 and TRBJ1-2; 10 bases are a match to TRBD1. Trimming removed 8 bases from V and 3 bases from J; junction bases left unmatched: 9. The CDR3 length is 15 residues. Germline CDR1 MDHEN, CDR2 SYDVKM. CDR3 in DNA: TGTGCCAGCCTACCCCTAGGGACAGGGGACTATGGCTACACCTTC. Translation: CASLPLGTGDYGYTF.

The chain has TRBV19 and TRBJ1-1, with D uncertain. CDR1 is LNHDA and CDR2 is SQIVND in the germline V gene (reference sequence). There are 15 residues in the CDR3. Trimming removed 2 bases from V and 1 base from J, with 11 bases in between. For the CDR3, the DNA is TGTGCCAGTAGTATATCGGCAGGCACGAACACTGAAGCTTTCTTT. Its translation: CASSISAGTNTEAFF.

This clone was detected many times. This chain uses TRBV28 with TRBJ1-2; the D is unclear. Trimming removed 5 bases at V and 0 bases at J, with 13 bases between. Looked up from germline, CDR1 is MDHEN and CDR2 is SYDVKM. There are 15 residues in the CDR3. The CDR3 sequence: CASSRPEGTNYGYTF. The CDR3 coding sequence is TGTGCCAGCAGTAGACCTGAGGGTACTAACTATGGCTACACCTTC.

The chain uses TRBV27 and TRBJ2-6; unclear D gene. This CDR3 is 15 amino acids long. Deletions cut 5 bases from V and 0 bases from J, with 8 bases between. In germline, CDR1 is MNHEY, CDR2 SMNVEV (reference sequence). CDR3 bases: TGTGCCAGCAGTCCTACCCTCTCTGGGGCCAACGTCCTGACTTTC. Translated, it gives CASSPTLSGANVLTF.

The chain links TRBV14 to TRBJ1-2; D call uncertain. Trimming removed 1 base from V and 3 bases from J, with 6 bases in between. The CDR3 runs to 13 residues. Per germline, CDR1 SGHDN and CDR2 FVKESK. The CDR3 DNA follows: TGTGCCAGCAGCCAAGGAGTTTACTATGGCTACACCTTC. Residues: CASSQGVYYGYTF. Drawing the rest from reference TRBV14 and TRBJ1-2, the complete variable domain is EAGVTQFPSHSVIEKGQTVTLRCDPISGHDNLYWYRRVMGKEIKFLLHFVKESKQDESGMPNNRFLAERTGGTYSTLKVQPAELEDSGVYFCASSQGVYYGYTFGSGTRLTVV.

The chain recombines TRBV28 with TRBJ2-6; D possibly corresponds to TRBD2 (6 bases). V was trimmed by 5 bases and J by 0 bases, leaving 14 bases between them. The CDR3 totals 17 residues. Germline assignment: CDR1 MDHEN and CDR2 SYDVKM. CDR3 in amino acids: CASSPGGFGSGANVLTF. Written as DNA, the CDR3 is TGTGCCAGCAGTCCCGGAGGGTTCGGCTCTGGGGCCAACGTCCTGACTTTC.

The chain links TRBV13 to TRBJ1-1; perhaps TRBD1 as D (5 bases). The CDR3 is made up of 14 amino acids. Germline CDR1 and CDR2: PRHDT and FYEKMQ (reference sequence). With 6 bases removed from V and 5 bases from J, the gap between germline ends came to 16 bases. The chain's CDR3 is CASRSRAEGTEAFF. The CDR3 region has the DNA TGTGCCAGCAGGAGTCGAGCCGAGGGGACTGAAGCTTTCTTT.

The chain recombines TRBV25-1 with TRBJ2-7; D not certain. The germline gives CDR1 MGHDK, CDR2 SYGVNS. The CDR3 consists of 12 residues. V dropped 1 base and J dropped 5 bases, with 6 bases sitting between them. CDR3 in DNA: TGTGCCAGCAGTGAATTGGATCACGAGCAGTACTTC. Amino acid sequence: CASSELDHEQYF.